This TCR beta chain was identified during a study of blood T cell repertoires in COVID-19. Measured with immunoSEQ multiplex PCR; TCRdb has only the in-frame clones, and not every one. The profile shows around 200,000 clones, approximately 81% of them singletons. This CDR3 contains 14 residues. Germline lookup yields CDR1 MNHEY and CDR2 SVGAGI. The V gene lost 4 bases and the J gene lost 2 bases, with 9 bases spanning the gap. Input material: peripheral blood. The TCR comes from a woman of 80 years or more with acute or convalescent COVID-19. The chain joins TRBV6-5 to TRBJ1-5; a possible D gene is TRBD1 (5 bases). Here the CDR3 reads CASSSGLGNQPQHF. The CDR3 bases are TGTGCCAGCAGTTCAGGGTTGGGCAATCAGCCCCAGCATTTT.